This T cell receptor (beta chain) was sequenced during a study of control samples from healthy donors and cancer patients. Some clones are missing from TCRdb's copy, which holds only in-frame ones; the method was immunoSEQ multiplex PCR. The repertoire holds about 160,000 clones, around 96% seen once, with roughly 8.4% in the top ten. V was clipped by 2 bases and J by 4 bases, with 15 bases between them. Germline loops: CDR1 SGHRS, CDR2 YFSETQ. The CDR3 length is 15 residues. The V call is TRBV5-1, the J call TRBJ1-1, with D maybe TRBD1 (6 bases). This clonotype originated in a woman aged 40 to 50 in good health. Material: blood. CDR3 protein: CASSFVDRQATEAFF. The CDR3 nucleotides read TGCGCCAGCAGCTTCGTAGACAGGCAGGCCACTGAAGCTTTCTTT.